The next 14 T cell receptor beta chains were all read from a single sample in a study of Graves' ophthalmopathy and Graves' hyperthyroidism. Amplification targeted the TCR beta CDR3 regions, with RNA transcripts as the source material. HTBI primers were employed in first-round RT-PCR, then a second-round multiplex PCR followed. TCRdb re-called the multiplex PCR reads through MiXCR, storing one row per CDR3 protein. The sample includes about 600,000 distinct CDR3 sequences, roughly 39% of them seen just once. Sequencing was performed on peripheral blood or thyroid tissue (not recorded which). The receptors here all came from an adult man with Graves' hyperthyroidism.

CDR3: CASRGTGEYYGYTF. In DNA, the CDR3 is TGTGCCAGCAGAGGGACAGGCGAATACTATGGCTACACCTTC. The chain employs TRBV11-1 and TRBJ1-2, with 8 bases aligning to TRBD1. The CDR3 length is 14 residues. After removal of 6 bases from V and 3 bases from J, the junction contained 6 bases not matched to a gene. The germline gives CDR1 SGHAT, CDR2 FQDESV (reference sequence).

This clonotype was seen more than once but under ten times. The J gene is TRBJ1-2, the V gene TRBV2; D is uncertain. Germline CDR1 SNHLY, CDR2 FYNNEI. The V gene lost 4 bases and the J gene lost 3 bases, with 9 bases spanning the gap. This CDR3 spans 13 amino acids. Here the CDR3 reads CASSVDEDYGYTF. DNA of the CDR3: TGTGCCAGCAGTGTGGACGAGGACTATGGCTACACCTTC.

This clonotype was counted many times. V gene TRBV10-3 combines with J gene TRBJ2-1; the match to TRBD2 covers 9 bases. This CDR3 is built from 16 residues. The germline V gene has CDR1 ENHRY and CDR2 SYGVKD. V gave up 0 bases and J gave up 6 bases; unmatched junction bases: 6. In nucleotides, the CDR3 is TGTGCCATCAGTGAGTCCGCGGGGGGGCTTAGCAATGAGCAGTTCTTC. The encoded protein is CAISESAGGLSNEQFF.

As concerns this clonotype: This could be a read error, since a much larger clone is one nucleotide away. This chain connects TRBV6-1 to TRBJ2-7; weak D call: TRBD2 (6 bases). V lost 5 bases and J lost 7, with 18 bases in between. The germline CDR1 and CDR2 sequences are MNHNS and SASEGT. The CDR3 loop spans 14 amino acids. The CDR3 DNA follows: TGTGCCAGCAGTTGGGGACGGGGAGGAGGAGAGCAGTACTTC. Its protein product is CASSWGRGGGEQYF.

This clonotype occurred a few times. V gene TRBV6-6 combines with J gene TRBJ1-1; 9 bases agree with TRBD1. With V trimmed by 8 bases and J by 4 bases, 8 bases remained unmatched. This CDR3 comprises 14 residues. Per the germline V gene, CDR1 is MNHNY and CDR2 is SVGAGI (reference sequence). DNA for the CDR3: TGTGCCAGCGGTTTCCGGGACAGGGCCACTGAAGCTTTCTTT. Amino acid sequence: CASGFRDRATEAFF.

The chain employs TRBV6-5 and TRBJ2-7; weak D call: TRBD1 (6 bases). Per germline, CDR1 MNHEY and CDR2 SVGAGI. V was trimmed by 10 bases and J by 3 bases, leaving 19 bases between them. This CDR3 is built from 14 residues. This chain's CDR3 is CATVRDRFNYEQYF. The CDR3, as DNA: TGTGCCACCGTAAGAGACAGGTTTAACTACGAGCAGTACTTC.

This clonotype occurred many times. The chain combines TRBV19 with TRBJ1-5; D not resolved. V was clipped by 3 bases and J by 4 bases, with 10 bases between them. CDR1 LNHDA and CDR2 SQIVND come from the germline V gene (reference sequence). This CDR3 is built from 14 residues. This CDR3 is CASSIYDLNQPQHF. DNA of the CDR3: TGTGCCAGTAGTATCTACGACCTGAATCAGCCCCAGCATTTT.

The sample holds many counts of this clonotype. V and J are TRBV6-5 and TRBJ2-7, with 12 bases lining up with TRBD2. This CDR3 has 13 residues. Germline CDR1 reads MNHEY; CDR2 reads SVGAGI. V lost 5 bases to trimming and J lost 9 bases; unmatched junction nucleotides: 5. The CDR3 DNA sequence: TGTGCCAGCAGTCAAGGACTAGCGGGAACGCAGTACTTC. As protein: CASSQGLAGTQYF.

This clonotype was counted a few times. The chain employs TRBV7-2 and TRBJ2-7; 11 bases line up with TRBD1. V dropped 5 bases and J dropped 0; count of bases not matched to a gene: 24. The CDR3 covers 22 residues. In germline, CDR1 is SGHTA, CDR2 FQGNSA. Written as DNA, the CDR3 is TGTGCCAGCAGCCCAAGACCGATCACAGGGGACAGGGGGAGTAGGGGCTCCTACGAGCAGTACTTC. Translated, it gives CASSPRPITGDRGSRGSYEQYF.

Notes on this clonotype: The CDR3 ends on some other residue instead of the conserved phenylalanine or tryptophan, so this is likely a read error. The chain carries TRBV19 and TRBJ1-2; tentatively, D is TRBD1 (6 bases). This CDR3 comprises 16 residues. Trimming stripped 7 bases from V and 1 base from J, with 19 bases between. Germline values: CDR1 LNHDA, CDR2 SQIVND (reference sequence). CDR3 bases: TGTGCCAGTAATGCCCCGCGTACCAGGGGTAACTATGGCTACACCCTC. Translation gives CASNAPRTRGNYGYTL.

This clonotype was seen a few times. The chain employs TRBV9 and TRBJ1-5; D is perhaps TRBD1 (5 bases). The CDR3 length is 14 residues. Germline CDR1 SGDLS, CDR2 YYNGEE. The germline V and J ends were trimmed by 3 bases and 0 bases, with 7 bases remaining between them. The CDR3 DNA reads TGTGCCAGCAGCGGGACACCTAGCAATCAGCCCCAGCATTTT. Protein: CASSGTPSNQPQHF.

This clonotype has ten or more counts. V is TRBV24-1 and J is TRBJ1-1, with D tentatively TRBD1 (6 bases). The CDR3 runs 13 residues. Germline loops: CDR1 KGHDR, CDR2 SFDVKD. Trimming took off 7 bases at V and 7 bases at J, with 15 bases between the two ends. In DNA form, the CDR3 reads TGTGCCACCAGACAGGGAATCCGGGATGAAGCTTTCTTT. Translated: CATRQGIRDEAFF.

In this sample, this clonotype turned up many times. J is TRBJ2-2 and V is TRBV9, with a possible D match to TRBD2 (6 bases). The V gene lost 0 bases and the J gene lost 4 bases, with 7 bases spanning the gap. The CDR3 totals 14 residues. Per the germline V gene, CDR1 is SGDLS and CDR2 is YYNGEE. CDR3 in amino acids: CASSVDGGTGELFF. CDR3 DNA sequence: TGTGCCAGCAGCGTAGACGGGGGCACCGGGGAGCTGTTTTTT.

This clonotype was seen repeatedly, ten times or more. V usage is TRBV7-9 and J usage is TRBJ1-1, with 11 nucleotides matching TRBD1. This CDR3 has 15 amino acids. Per germline, CDR1 SEHNR and CDR2 FQNEAQ (reference sequence). The V gene end was trimmed by 5 bases and the J gene end by 2 bases; junction bases not matched to a gene: 4. The CDR3 here is CASSRDRGVNTEAFF. CDR3 bases: TGTGCCAGCAGCCGGGACAGGGGGGTCAACACTGAAGCTTTCTTT.